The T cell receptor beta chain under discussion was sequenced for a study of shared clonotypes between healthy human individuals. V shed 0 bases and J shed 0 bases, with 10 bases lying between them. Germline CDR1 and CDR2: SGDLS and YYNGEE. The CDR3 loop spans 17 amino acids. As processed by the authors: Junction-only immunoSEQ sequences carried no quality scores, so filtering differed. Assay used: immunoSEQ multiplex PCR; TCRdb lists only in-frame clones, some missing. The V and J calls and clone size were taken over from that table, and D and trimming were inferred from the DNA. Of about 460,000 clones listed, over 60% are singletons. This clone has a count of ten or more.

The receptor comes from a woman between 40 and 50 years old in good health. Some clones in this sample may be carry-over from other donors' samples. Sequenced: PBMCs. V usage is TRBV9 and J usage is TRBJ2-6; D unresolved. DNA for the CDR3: TGTGCCAGCAGCGTAGGTCACAATCCCTCTGGGGCCAACGTCCTGACTTTC. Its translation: CASSVGHNPSGANVLTF.